Described below is a single T cell receptor (beta chain) sequence and its context. The record originates from a study of OX40 agonist ivuxolimab in advanced cancers. As for the study in general: An agonistic anti-OX40 (CD134) antibody, ivuxolimab, was used to treat the patients. Of the patients, three showed partial responses, one with hepatocellular carcinoma and two with cutaneous melanoma.

V dropped 6 bases and J dropped 6; count of bases not matched to a gene: 10. Germline CDR1 SGHRS, CDR2 YFSETQ. CDR3 length equals 15 residues. Method: immunoSEQ multiplex PCR; TCRdb's copy keeps in-frame clones and lacks some. Of about 79,000 clones in the sample, about 90% were seen once. The source of this sequence is an adult with an advanced solid tumor such as melanoma, head and neck, liver or kidney cancer. The chain has TRBV5-1 and TRBJ2-1; 9 bases are a match to TRBD2. Specimen: CD4+ or CD8+ T cells sorted from blood, collected in a trial of the OX40 agonist ivuxolimab. The CDR3 loop is CASNKVAGEGNEQFF. For the CDR3, the DNA is TGCGCCAGCAACAAAGTAGCGGGAGAGGGCAATGAGCAGTTCTTC.